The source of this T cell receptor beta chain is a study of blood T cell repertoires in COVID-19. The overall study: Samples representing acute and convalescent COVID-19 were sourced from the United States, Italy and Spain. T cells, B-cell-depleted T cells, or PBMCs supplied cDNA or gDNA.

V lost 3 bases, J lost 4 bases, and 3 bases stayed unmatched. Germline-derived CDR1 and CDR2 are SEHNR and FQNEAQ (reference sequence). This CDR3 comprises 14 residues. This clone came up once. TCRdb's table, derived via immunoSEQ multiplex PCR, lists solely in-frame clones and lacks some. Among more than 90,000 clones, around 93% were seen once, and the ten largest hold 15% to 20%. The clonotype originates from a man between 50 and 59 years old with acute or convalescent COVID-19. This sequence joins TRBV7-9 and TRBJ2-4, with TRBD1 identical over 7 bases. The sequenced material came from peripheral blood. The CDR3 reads CASSFPQGKNIQYF. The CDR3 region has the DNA TGTGCCAGCAGCTTTCCACAGGGGAAAAACATTCAGTACTTC.